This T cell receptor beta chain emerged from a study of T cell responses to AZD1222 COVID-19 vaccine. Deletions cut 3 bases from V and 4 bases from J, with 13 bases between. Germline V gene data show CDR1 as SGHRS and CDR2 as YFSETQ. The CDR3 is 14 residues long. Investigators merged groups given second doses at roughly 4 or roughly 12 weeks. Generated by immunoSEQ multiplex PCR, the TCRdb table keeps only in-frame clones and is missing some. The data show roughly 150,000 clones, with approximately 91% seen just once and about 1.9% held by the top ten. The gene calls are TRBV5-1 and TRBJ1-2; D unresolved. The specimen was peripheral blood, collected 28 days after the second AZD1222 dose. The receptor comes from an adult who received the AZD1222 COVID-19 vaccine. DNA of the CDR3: TGCGCCAGCAGCTCGGAAGGGCGAAGCTATGGCTACACCTTC. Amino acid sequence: CASSSEGRSYGYTF. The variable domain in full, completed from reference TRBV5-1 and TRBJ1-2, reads KAGVTQTPRYLIKTRGQQVTLSCSPISGHRSVSWYQQTPGQGLQFLFEYFSETQRNKGNFPGRFSGRQFSNSRSEMNVSTLELGDSALYLCASSSEGRSYGYTFGSGTRLTVV.